Sequencing of this TCR beta chain was carried out in a study of post-analysis software for immune sequencing data. Study outcomes and limitations: There were five or six TRBV segments more frequent in patients than controls, and TRBV5-6, TRBV5-1 and TRBV20-1 were among them.

Unique molecular identifiers were built into the TCR beta cDNA libraries. MiXCR, run by TCRdb on the PCR reads, gives a single entry per CDR3 protein. Here the sample spans 150,000 to 200,000 distinct CDR3 sequences, approximately 30% being singletons. The germline V gene has CDR1 MNHEY and CDR2 SMNVEV (reference sequence). V dropped 5 bases and J dropped 3; count of bases not matched to a gene: 9. The CDR3 runs to 17 residues. As to this clonotype: Antigen specificity is unknown.

This TCR came from a girl aged 5-17 years with multiple sclerosis. The chain employs TRBV27 and TRBJ1-5; TRBD1 matches at 11 bases. Sequencing was done on a sample of blood. The CDR3 loop reads CASSISGTGGFNQPQHF. The CDR3 DNA reads as TGTGCCAGCAGTATCTCCGGGACAGGGGGTTTCAATCAGCCCCAGCATTTT.